Listed below are T cell receptor beta chains from one sample, sequenced in a study of CD8 T cells in ankylosing spondylitis. MiXCR was run by TCRdb on the 5' RACE reads, yielding one entry per CDR3 protein. There are 500,000 to 650,000 distinct CDR3 sequences in the sample; approximately 5.3% occur only once, and roughly 3.2% lies in the top ten. The sequencing input was blood, either unsorted or a sorted T cell fraction (not recorded which). The source is a male donor with ankylosing spondylitis. Each CDR3 is given with its conserved first and last residue. Fields, in order: J gene, D gene, clone size, V gene, CDR3 protein, CDR3 DNA. D genes are given only for firm matches. Part of the rows lack a size; the others show once, few, many or a class for expanded clones.

J: TRBJ2-1
D: TRBD2
size: .
V: TRBV10-2
CDR3: CASSGLAEMGNEQFF
DNA: TGCGCCAGCAGTGGTCTAGCGGAAATGGGCAATGAGCAGTTCTTC

J: TRBJ1-2
D: .
size: many
V: TRBV20-1
CDR3: CSARDPAGPKGYTF
DNA: TGCAGTGCTAGAGATCCCGCCGGGCCGAAGGGCTACACCTTC

J: TRBJ2-7
D: TRBD1
size: many
V: TRBV28
CDR3: CASSPSGTGVYEQYF
DNA: TGTGCCAGCAGTCCTTCCGGGACAGGGGTATACGAGCAGTACTTC

J: TRBJ2-2
D: .
size: many
V: TRBV24-1
CDR3: CATSVGNTGELFF
DNA: TGTGCCACCAGTGTAGGGAACACCGGGGAGCTGTTTTTT

J: TRBJ2-1
D: .
size: many
V: TRBV4-1
CDR3: CASSHGAGSSYNEQFF
DNA: TGCGCCAGCAGCCATGGGGCAGGGAGCTCCTACAATGAGCAGTTCTTC

J: TRBJ2-5
D: TRBD1
size: many
V: TRBV4-3
CDR3: CASSQRQGEETQYF
DNA: TGCGCCAGCAGCCAACGACAGGGAGAAGAGACCCAGTACTTC

J: TRBJ1-2
D: TRBD1
size: many
V: TRBV7-9
CDR3: CASTQSGQGYGYTF
DNA: TGTGCCAGCACCCAATCGGGACAGGGCTATGGCTACACCTTC

J: TRBJ2-4
D: TRBD2
size: many
V: TRBV27
CDR3: CASSLGLAGGKNIQYF
DNA: TGTGCCAGCAGTTTAGGACTAGCGGGGGGCAAAAACATTCAGTACTTC

J: TRBJ2-1
D: TRBD2
size: many
V: TRBV9
CDR3: CASSVRSGGAGYEQFF
DNA: TGTGCCAGCAGCGTGCGAAGCGGGGGGGCGGGTTATGAGCAGTTCTTC

J: TRBJ1-2
D: .
size: many
V: TRBV29-1
CDR3: CSVGVLRANYGYTF
DNA: TGCAGCGTCGGAGTGCTGAGGGCTAACTATGGCTACACCTTC

J: TRBJ1-1
D: .
size: .
V: TRBV6-2/TRBV6-3
CDR3: CASSFGGATEAFF
DNA: TGTGCCAGCAGTTTCGGGGGGGCGACTGAAGCTTTCTTT

J: TRBJ2-1
D: .
size: few
V: TRBV12-3/TRBV12-4
CDR3: CASSLERVEYNEQFF
DNA: TGTGCCAGCAGTTTGGAGAGGGTAGAATACAATGAGCAGTTCTTC

J: TRBJ2-1
D: .
size: many
V: TRBV20-1
CDR3: CSAPGPSSYNEQFF
DNA: TGCAGTGCTCCCGGGCCGAGCTCCTACAATGAGCAGTTCTTC

J: TRBJ2-1
D: .
size: many
V: TRBV5-1
CDR3: CASSSLIRFSYNEQFF
DNA: TGCGCCAGCAGCAGCTTAATACGGTTCTCCTACAATGAGCAGTTCTTC

J: TRBJ2-2
D: TRBD2
size: many
V: TRBV12-3/TRBV12-4
CDR3: CASTPWSGGTGELFF
DNA: TGTGCCAGCACCCCGTGGAGCGGGGGCACCGGGGAGCTGTTTTTT

J: TRBJ2-5
D: .
size: many
V: TRBV5-1
CDR3: CASSGSGPGETQYF
DNA: TGCGCCAGCAGCGGGAGTGGCCCCGGGGAGACCCAGTACTTC

J: TRBJ2-7
D: TRBD1
size: .
V: TRBV4-3
CDR3: CASSQEDRGPGEQYF
DNA: TGCGCCAGCAGCCAAGAGGACAGGGGGCCGGGTGAGCAGTACTTC

J: TRBJ2-3
D: .
size: many
V: TRBV6-5
CDR3: CASSYWSSTDTQYF
DNA: TGTGCCAGCAGTTACTGGAGCTCCACAGATACGCAGTATTTT

J: TRBJ2-1
D: .
size: many
V: TRBV6-1
CDR3: CASSTGRTYNEQFF
DNA: TGTGCCAGCAGTACAGGGCGTACCTACAATGAGCAGTTCTTC

J: TRBJ2-1
D: .
size: .
V: TRBV18
CDR3: CASSPLGSNEQFF
DNA: TGTGCCAGCTCACCATTGGGATCCAATGAGCAGTTCTTC

J: TRBJ2-3
D: TRBD1
size: many
V: TRBV5-1
CDR3: CASSTTGTGAETQYF
DNA: TGCGCCAGCAGCACCACCGGGACAGGGGCAGAGACGCAGTATTTT

J: TRBJ1-6
D: .
size: many
V: TRBV7-2
CDR3: CASSLAGQGKSSPLHF
DNA: TGTGCCAGCAGCTTAGCAGGCCAGGGGAAGAGTTCACCCCTCCACTTT

J: TRBJ2-3
D: TRBD2
size: many
V: TRBV20-1
CDR3: CSARGGGSSTDTQYF
DNA: TGCAGTGCTAGAGGGGGGGGGAGCAGCACAGATACGCAGTATTTT

J: TRBJ2-7
D: .
size: many
V: TRBV21-1
CDR3: CASSKIGVGGGSYEQYF
DNA: .

J: TRBJ2-1
D: TRBD2
size: few
V: TRBV3-1
CDR3: CASSQEGAGENNEQFF
DNA: TGTGCCAGCAGCCAAGAGGGAGCGGGAGAGAACAATGAGCAGTTCTTC

J: TRBJ2-7
D: .
size: few
V: TRBV28
CDR3: CASRGRTVVVYEQYF
DNA: TGTGCCAGCAGGGGCCGGACGGTCGTGGTGTACGAGCAGTACTTC

J: TRBJ1-6
D: .
size: few
V: TRBV18
CDR3: CASSPGARTYNSPLHF
DNA: TGTGCCAGCTCGCCGGGAGCGAGGACTTATAATTCACCCCTCCACTTT

J: TRBJ2-4
D: .
size: few
V: TRBV2
CDR3: CASSDALLAKNIQYF
DNA: TGTGCCAGCAGCGACGCGTTACTAGCCAAAAACATTCAGTACTTC

J: TRBJ1-1
D: .
size: many
V: TRBV7-2
CDR3: CASSSYATPNTEAFF
DNA: TGTGCCAGCAGCTCATACGCGACACCCAACACTGAAGCTTTCTTT

J: TRBJ1-1
D: .
size: many
V: TRBV7-2
CDR3: CASRLMGTEAFF
DNA: TGTGCCAGCAGACTGATGGGAACTGAAGCTTTCTTT

J: TRBJ2-7
D: TRBD2
size: many
V: TRBV7-9
CDR3: CASSLALAGYEQYF
DNA: TGTGCCAGCAGCTTAGCACTAGCGGGCTACGAGCAGTACTTC

J: TRBJ2-3
D: TRBD2
size: many
V: TRBV20-1
CDR3: CSASRQRGIRDTQYF
DNA: TGCAGTGCTAGTCGTCAGCGGGGGATCAGAGATACGCAGTATTTT

J: TRBJ2-1
D: .
size: many
V: TRBV7-2
CDR3: CASSFPTREQFF
DNA: TGTGCCAGCAGCTTTCCGACAAGAGAGCAGTTCTTC

J: TRBJ2-7
D: TRBD1
size: few
V: TRBV5-1
CDR3: CASSYNRDRVDF
DNA: TGCGCCAGCAGCTATAACCGGGACAGGGTGGACTTC

J: TRBJ2-2
D: TRBD1
size: many
V: TRBV10-3
CDR3: CAIRDRDTGELFF
DNA: TGTGCCATCAGGGACAGGGACACCGGGGAGCTGTTTTTT

J: TRBJ2-2
D: .
size: many
V: TRBV12-3/TRBV12-4
CDR3: CASSSPLMTGVQVGELFF
DNA: TGTGCCAGCAGCTCTCCCCTCATGACGGGGGTTCAGGTCGGGGAGCTGTTTTTT

J: TRBJ2-7
D: .
size: .
V: TRBV11-1
CDR3: CASSLYRDFPGQYF
DNA: TGTGCCAGCAGCTTATACCGGGATTTCCCCGGGCAGTACTTC

J: TRBJ1-1
D: .
size: few
V: TRBV6-5
CDR3: CASSYLTGTEAFF
DNA: TGTGCCAGCAGTTACCTGACGGGGACTGAAGCTTTCTTT

J: TRBJ1-6
D: .
size: many
V: TRBV9
CDR3: CASSVGGGNSPLHF
DNA: TGTGCCAGCAGCGTAGGAGGTGGAAATTCACCCCTCCACTTT

J: TRBJ1-1
D: TRBD1
size: many
V: TRBV9
CDR3: CASTKTGSNKEAFF
DNA: TGTGCCAGCACCAAGACAGGGAGTAATAAGGAAGCTTTCTTT

J: TRBJ2-6
D: .
size: many
V: TRBV15
CDR3: CATSRDDRISGANVLTF
DNA: TGTGCCACCAGCAGAGACGACAGGATCTCTGGGGCCAACGTCCTGACTTTC

J: TRBJ1-1
D: .
size: many
V: TRBV10-3
CDR3: CAISAGLLNTEAFF
DNA: TGTGCCATCAGTGCCGGACTGCTAAACACTGAAGCTTTCTTT